This T cell receptor beta chain was captured in a study of cytomegalovirus exposure and HLA in healthy donors. Study-wide results and limits: Apart from CMV serostatus, no immune exposure information was available.

This clone was found a few times. Its matching antigen is unknown. Since a much larger clone is just one base distant, this may be a read error. A multiplex PCR was run with 60 Vbeta primers and 13 Jbeta primers. Profiled with immunoSEQ multiplex PCR; TCRdb holds only in-frame clones, not every one. The sample carries tens of thousands of clones, 75% to 85% recorded once. The CDR3 is 18 residues long. CDR1 and CDR2 from the germline V gene are SEHNR and FQNEAQ (reference sequence). The chain joins TRBV7-9 to TRBJ2-1; 11 bases are shared with TRBD1. The sequencing input was PBMCs. The TCR sequence derives from a man aged 50 to 59 in good health and CMV-seropositive. The CDR3 DNA sequence: TGTTCCAGCAGTTTCAAACGGGACAGGGGGGTATCCTACAATGAGCAGTTCTTC. Translation: CSSSFKRDRGVSYNEQFF.